This passage covers 5 T cell receptor beta chains from one sample sequenced in a study of T cell responses to AZD1222 COVID-19 vaccine. The protocol was immunoSEQ multiplex PCR, while the TCRdb copy is restricted to in-frame clones and leaves out a portion. The table includes about 160,000 clones, roughly 90% detected once. The sample here was peripheral blood, taken 28 days after the second AZD1222 dose. These receptors were taken from an adult who received the AZD1222 COVID-19 vaccine.

The chain combines TRBV20-1 with TRBJ2-1; D is perhaps TRBD2 (5 bases). The CDR3 covers 15 residues. Germline CDR1 reads DFQATT; CDR2 reads SNEGSKA (reference sequence). Trimming stripped 4 bases from V and 3 bases from J, with 16 bases between. The CDR3 DNA reads TGCAGTGCTAATGAGCGGTTAGGGAACTACAATGAGCAGTTCTTC. This encodes CSANERLGNYNEQFF.

The chain links TRBV5-1 to TRBJ2-2, with D unclear. The V and J ends lost 1 base and 1 base respectively, with 8 bases between them. Germline V gene sequence: CDR1 SGHRS, CDR2 YFSETQ. This CDR3 is 15 amino acids long. CDR3: CASSLQPVNTGELFF. DNA of the CDR3: TGCGCCAGCAGCTTGCAGCCGGTGAACACCGGGGAGCTGTTTTTT.

The chain combines TRBV5-1 with TRBJ1-3, with 9 bases aligning to TRBD1. CDR3 size: 17 residues. V shed 0 bases and J 0 bases; nucleotides not matched to a gene: 4. CDR1 and CDR2 from the germline V gene are SGHRS and YFSETQ. As DNA, the CDR3 is TGCGCCAGCAGCTTGGCGGGACAGGGTATCTCTGGAAACACCATATATTTT. It yields the protein CASSLAGQGISGNTIYF.

J is TRBJ2-1 and V is TRBV19, with 7 bases lining up with TRBD2. The ends lost 3 bases at V and 4 bases at J; junction bases unmatched: 9. The length of the CDR3 is 16 residues. Germline CDR1 is LNHDA and CDR2 is SQIVND (reference sequence). CDR3 DNA: TGTGCCAGTAGTATTTTAACTAGCGCCAGGTACAATGAGCAGTTCTTC. It encodes CASSILTSARYNEQFF. The full variable domain, its missing parts supplied by reference TRBV19 and TRBJ2-1, is DGGITQSPKYLFRKEGQNVTLSCEQNLNHDAMYWYRQDPGQGLRLIYYSQIVNDFQKGDIAEGYSVSREKKESFPLTVTSAQKNPTAFYLCASSILTSARYNEQFFGPGTRLTVL.

This chain connects TRBV7-2 to TRBJ1-2, with a possible D match to TRBD1 (5 bases). The length of the CDR3 is 14 residues. From germline, CDR1 is SGHTA and CDR2 FQGNSA. The V end lost 5 bases, the J end lost 3 bases, and 13 bases lay between the germline ends. The DNA of the CDR3 is TGTGCCAGCAGCCCCGGGACGGCCTACTATGGCTACACCTTC. Encoded protein: CASSPGTAYYGYTF.